A selection of T cell receptor beta chains follows, all from one sample in a study of T cell responses to AZD1222 COVID-19 vaccine. TCRdb's table, derived via immunoSEQ multiplex PCR, lists solely in-frame clones and lacks some. The sample yields 88,000 or so clones, approximately 88% seen once. The sample consisted of peripheral blood, taken 28 days after the second AZD1222 dose. These receptors were taken from an adult who received the AZD1222 COVID-19 vaccine. Each CDR3 is given with its conserved first and last residue. Fields, in order: V gene, CDR3 length, J gene, D gene, clone size, CDR3 protein, CDR3 DNA. A D gene is named only where the DNA matches it firmly. Rows may omit the clone size; those that give it use once, few, many or a size class.

v_gene: TRBV6-5; len: 15; j_gene: TRBJ2-7; d_gene: .; abundance: .; CDR3aa: CASSYSMVSGYEQYF; CDR3nt: TGTGCCAGCAGTTACTCTATGGTTTCCGGCTACGAGCAGTACTTC
v_gene: TRBV5-1; len: 14; j_gene: TRBJ1-4; d_gene: .; abundance: .; CDR3aa: CASSLSQLGEKLFF; CDR3nt: TGCGCCAGCAGCTTGAGTCAGCTCGGGGAAAAACTGTTTTTT
v_gene: TRBV12-3/TRBV12-4; len: 13; j_gene: TRBJ2-7; d_gene: .; abundance: .; CDR3aa: CASSSDWIYEQYF; CDR3nt: TGTGCCAGCAGTTCGGACTGGATCTACGAGCAGTACTTC
v_gene: TRBV6-1; len: 12; j_gene: TRBJ1-1; d_gene: .; abundance: .; CDR3aa: CASSERYTEAFF; CDR3nt: TGTGCCAGCAGTGAACGCTACACTGAAGCTTTCTTT
v_gene: TRBV7-2; len: 14; j_gene: TRBJ1-3; d_gene: TRBD1; abundance: .; CDR3aa: CASSEQGGGNTIYF; CDR3nt: TGTGCCAGCAGCGAGCAGGGGGGCGGAAACACCATATATTTT
v_gene: TRBV5-1; len: 15; j_gene: TRBJ2-1; d_gene: TRBD2; abundance: .; CDR3aa: CASSGTSGGASEQFF; CDR3nt: TGCGCCAGCAGCGGAACTAGCGGGGGGGCCAGTGAGCAGTTCTTC
v_gene: TRBV7-6; len: 13; j_gene: TRBJ1-4; d_gene: .; abundance: .; CDR3aa: CASSLTRNEKLFF; CDR3nt: TGTGCCAGCAGCTTAACCCGAAATGAAAAACTGTTTTTT
v_gene: TRBV6-5; len: 10; j_gene: TRBJ2-7; d_gene: .; abundance: few; CDR3aa: CASSFYEQYF; CDR3nt: TGTGCCAGCAGTTTCTACGAGCAGTACTTC
v_gene: TRBV19; len: 13; j_gene: TRBJ1-2; d_gene: .; abundance: .; CDR3aa: CASSTQNTYGYTF; CDR3nt: TGTGCCAGTAGTACGCAAAATACCTATGGCTACACCTTC
v_gene: TRBV24-1; len: 16; j_gene: TRBJ2-3; d_gene: .; abundance: .; CDR3aa: CATSDWGEGGTDTQYF; CDR3nt: TGTGCCACCAGTGATTGGGGAGAGGGTGGTACAGATACGCAGTATTTT
v_gene: TRBV5-1; len: 14; j_gene: TRBJ1-1; d_gene: .; abundance: .; CDR3aa: CASSLEAARTEAFF; CDR3nt: TGCGCCAGCAGCTTGGAAGCCGCGAGGACTGAAGCTTTCTTT
v_gene: TRBV5-1; len: 15; j_gene: TRBJ2-7; d_gene: .; abundance: .; CDR3aa: CASSLGSGSSYEQYF; CDR3nt: TGCGCCAGCAGCTTGGGTTCGGGTAGCTCCTACGAGCAGTACTTC
v_gene: TRBV7-2; len: 14; j_gene: TRBJ2-3; d_gene: .; abundance: .; CDR3aa: CASSLFTGTDTQYF; CDR3nt: TGTGCCAGCAGCTTATTCACAGGGACAGATACGCAGTATTTT
v_gene: TRBV5-1; len: 13; j_gene: TRBJ1-2; d_gene: .; abundance: .; CDR3aa: CASRSDQGYGYTF; CDR3nt: TGCGCCAGCAGATCAGATCAGGGGTATGGCTACACCTTC
v_gene: TRBV18; len: 13; j_gene: TRBJ1-2; d_gene: .; abundance: .; CDR3aa: CASSQRANYGYTF; CDR3nt: TGTGCCAGCTCGCAGAGGGCTAACTATGGCTACACCTTC
v_gene: TRBV30; len: 13; j_gene: TRBJ1-2; d_gene: .; abundance: .; CDR3aa: CAWSVAGNYGYTF; CDR3nt: TGTGCCTGGAGTGTAGCGGGAAACTATGGCTACACCTTC
v_gene: TRBV7-7; len: 14; j_gene: TRBJ1-1; d_gene: TRBD1; abundance: .; CDR3aa: CASPAQGADTEAFF; CDR3nt: TGTGCCAGCCCGGCACAGGGGGCCGACACTGAAGCTTTCTTT
v_gene: TRBV19; len: 15; j_gene: TRBJ2-7; d_gene: .; abundance: .; CDR3aa: CASSTRLDSLYEQYF; CDR3nt: TGTGCCAGTAGTACCAGATTGGACAGTCTATACGAGCAGTACTTC
v_gene: TRBV6-6; len: 14; j_gene: TRBJ1-1; d_gene: .; abundance: .; CDR3aa: CASSSEKVNTEAFF; CDR3nt: TGTGCCAGCAGCAGTGAAAAGGTGAACACTGAAGCTTTCTTT
v_gene: TRBV10-1; len: 14; j_gene: TRBJ2-1; d_gene: .; abundance: .; CDR3aa: CASSPSFHGWEQFF; CDR3nt: TGCGCCAGCAGTCCCTCTTTTCATGGCTGGGAGCAGTTCTTC
v_gene: TRBV5-4; len: 13; j_gene: TRBJ1-2; d_gene: .; abundance: .; CDR3aa: CASSQQGGYGYTF; CDR3nt: TGTGCCAGCAGCCAACAGGGTGGCTATGGCTACACCTTC
v_gene: TRBV18; len: 12; j_gene: TRBJ2-1; d_gene: .; abundance: .; CDR3aa: CASSEGGPEQFF; CDR3nt: TGTGCCAGCTCAGAAGGAGGTCCTGAGCAGTTCTTC
v_gene: TRBV29-1; len: 14; j_gene: TRBJ1-1; d_gene: .; abundance: .; CDR3aa: CSVEEGARNTEAFF; CDR3nt: TGCAGCGTTGAAGAGGGGGCAAGAAACACTGAAGCTTTCTTT
v_gene: TRBV6-2/TRBV6-3; len: 14; j_gene: TRBJ1-1; d_gene: .; abundance: .; CDR3aa: CASSYTRTIPEAFF; CDR3nt: TGTGCCAGCAGTTACACCCGGACAATCCCTGAAGCTTTCTTT
v_gene: TRBV10-1; len: 12; j_gene: TRBJ1-1; d_gene: .; abundance: .; CDR3aa: CASRELNTEAFF; CDR3nt: TGCGCCAGCAGGGAGTTGAACACTGAAGCTTTCTTT
v_gene: TRBV18; len: 13; j_gene: TRBJ2-3; d_gene: .; abundance: .; CDR3aa: CASSPPVTDTQYF; CDR3nt: TGTGCCAGCTCACCACCGGTCACAGATACGCAGTATTTT
v_gene: TRBV5-4; len: 15; j_gene: TRBJ2-2; d_gene: .; abundance: .; CDR3aa: CASSLRGVVTGELFF; CDR3nt: TGTGCCAGCAGCTTGAGAGGGGTGGTCACCGGGGAGCTGTTTTTT
v_gene: TRBV11-3; len: 10; j_gene: TRBJ2-2; d_gene: .; abundance: .; CDR3aa: CASAPGELFF; CDR3nt: TGTGCCAGCGCCCCCGGGGAGCTGTTTTTT
v_gene: TRBV19; len: 14; j_gene: TRBJ1-4; d_gene: .; abundance: .; CDR3aa: CASSVGSQNEKLFF; CDR3nt: TGTGCCAGTAGTGTTGGCAGCCAAAATGAAAAACTGTTTTTT
v_gene: TRBV10-1; len: 15; j_gene: TRBJ1-1; d_gene: .; abundance: .; CDR3aa: CASSDPQGMNTEAFF; CDR3nt: TGCGCCAGCAGTGACCCCCAGGGGATGAACACTGAAGCTTTCTTT
v_gene: TRBV9; len: 15; j_gene: TRBJ1-3; d_gene: TRBD1; abundance: few; CDR3aa: CASRKTGTGGNTIYF; CDR3nt: TGTGCCAGCAGAAAAACCGGGACAGGGGGAAACACCATATATTTT
v_gene: TRBV6-5; len: 14; j_gene: TRBJ2-7; d_gene: .; abundance: .; CDR3aa: CASSYTRGNYEQYF; CDR3nt: TGTGCCAGCAGTTACACCCGGGGAAACTACGAGCAGTACTTC
v_gene: TRBV30; len: 12; j_gene: TRBJ2-7; d_gene: TRBD1; abundance: .; CDR3aa: CAWSPQGYEQYF; CDR3nt: TGTGCCTGGAGTCCACAGGGGTACGAGCAGTACTTC
v_gene: TRBV3-1/TRBV3-2; len: 12; j_gene: TRBJ1-1; d_gene: .; abundance: .; CDR3aa: CASSPLGGDAFF; CDR3nt: TGTGCCAGCAGCCCCCTAGGGGGGGACGCTTTCTTT
v_gene: TRBV30; len: 13; j_gene: TRBJ1-4; d_gene: TRBD1; abundance: once; CDR3aa: CAWRRTGAQKLFF; CDR3nt: TGTGCCTGGAGAAGGACAGGGGCTCAAAAACTGTTTTTT
v_gene: TRBV13; len: 17; j_gene: TRBJ2-2; d_gene: TRBD1; abundance: .; CDR3aa: CASSSFIDRDNTGELFF; CDR3nt: TGTGCCAGCAGCTCTTTCATTGACAGGGATAACACCGGGGAGCTGTTTTTT
v_gene: TRBV19; len: 12; j_gene: TRBJ1-5; d_gene: .; abundance: .; CDR3aa: CASSGSNQPQHF; CDR3nt: TGTGCCAGTAGCGGAAGCAATCAGCCCCAGCATTTT
v_gene: TRBV3-1/TRBV3-2; len: 17; j_gene: TRBJ2-2; d_gene: TRBD2; abundance: .; CDR3aa: CASSQDSLAGVTGELFF; CDR3nt: TGTGCCAGCAGCCAAGATAGTCTAGCGGGGGTCACCGGGGAGCTGTTTTTT
v_gene: TRBV29-1; len: 13; j_gene: TRBJ2-7; d_gene: .; abundance: few; CDR3aa: CSVRTGPSYEQYF; CDR3nt: TGCAGCGTCCGGACGGGACCCTCCTACGAGCAGTACTTC
v_gene: TRBV27; len: 14; j_gene: TRBJ2-7; d_gene: .; abundance: .; CDR3aa: CASQTSYNSYEQYF; CDR3nt: TGTGCCAGCCAAACTAGCTACAACTCCTACGAGCAGTACTTC
v_gene: TRBV3-1/TRBV3-2; len: 15; j_gene: TRBJ1-2; d_gene: .; abundance: .; CDR3aa: CASSQGDGGHYGYTF; CDR3nt: TGTGCCAGCAGCCAAGGGGACGGGGGGCACTATGGCTACACCTTC
v_gene: TRBV5-1; len: 16; j_gene: TRBJ1-5; d_gene: TRBD1; abundance: once; CDR3aa: CASSLAGTGNGQPQHF; CDR3nt: TGCGCCAGCAGCTTGGCCGGGACAGGGAACGGTCAGCCCCAGCATTTT
v_gene: TRBV25-1; len: 14; j_gene: TRBJ1-2; d_gene: TRBD1; abundance: .; CDR3aa: CASAPLGQGFELTF; CDR3nt: TGTGCCAGCGCCCCCTTGGGACAGGGCTTTGAGTTAACCTTC
v_gene: TRBV12-5; len: 12; j_gene: TRBJ2-1; d_gene: .; abundance: .; CDR3aa: CASGFGVNEQFF; CDR3nt: TGTGCTAGTGGTTTCGGGGTGAATGAGCAGTTCTTC
v_gene: TRBV2; len: 14; j_gene: TRBJ2-7; d_gene: .; abundance: .; CDR3aa: CASSGQLISYEQYF; CDR3nt: TGTGCCAGCAGTGGGCAGCTTATTTCCTACGAGCAGTACTTC
v_gene: TRBV25-1; len: 13; j_gene: TRBJ1-4; d_gene: TRBD1; abundance: .; CDR3aa: CASYGTGNEKLFF; CDR3nt: TGTGCCAGTTACGGGACAGGGAATGAAAAACTGTTTTTT
v_gene: TRBV15; len: 18; j_gene: TRBJ1-5; d_gene: TRBD1; abundance: once; CDR3aa: CATSRTPGGGRRNQPQHF; CDR3nt: TGTGCCACCAGCAGAACCCCAGGGGGGGGCCGCCGCAATCAGCCCCAGCATTTT